This T cell receptor (beta chain) appears in the sequencing data of a study of blood T cells in healthy people across ages. General study points: Underestimates were what the diversity estimates from one million T cells were considered to be. No one knew whether donors had CMV, which possibly confounded expanded clonotype changes.

On this clonotype: Its antigen is unknown.

Donor samples were obtained from healthy Caucasian individuals from Russia, aged 6 to 90. Per sample, at least 5 micrograms of total RNA were extracted. The CDR3 length is 14 residues. Germline CDR1 is SGHRS and CDR2 is YFSETQ. Trimming stripped 4 bases from V and 6 bases from J, with 16 bases between. Alongside a J-beta primer mix, a sample-barcoded 5' primer served in a second PCR lasting about 7 to 12 cycles. TCRdb recomputed calls from the 5' RACE reads with MiXCR, one row per CDR3 protein. This sample has under 2 million distinct CDR3 sequences, with around 35% found just once. V usage is TRBV5-1 and J usage is TRBJ1-2, with TRBD1 as a possible D gene (6 bases). Sequencing used blood. The sequence came from a woman in her 30s in good health. CDR3 sequence: CASSPRGRGDGYTF. DNA for the CDR3: TGCGCCAGCAGCCCCCGGGGCAGGGGAGATGGCTACACCTTC.